The 11 T cell receptor beta chains below all came from one sample that was sequenced in a study of T cells in Graves' hyperthyroidism and ophthalmopathy. TCR beta CDR3 region amplification was performed from RNA transcripts. The study used the HTBI primer set for a first-round RT-PCR of the TCR CDR3. TCRdb called the multiplex PCR reads again in MiXCR, with one record for every CDR3 protein. The data show a few hundred thousand distinct CDR3 sequences, with more than 12% seen just once and roughly 14% held by the top ten. What was sequenced was blood. These receptors came from a woman between 40 and 50 years old with Graves' hyperthyroidism that later progressed to Graves' ophthalmopathy.

This sequence joins TRBV2 and TRBJ2-3; either TRBD1 or TRBD2 may fit D (5 bases each). This CDR3 region has 19 residues. Germline CDR1 reads SNHLY; CDR2 reads FYNNEI. V was cut by 7 bases and J by 6 bases, with 32 bases left in between. CDR3 sequence reads: CASTEMGDMGLSPLDTQYF. DNA of the CDR3: TGTGCCAGCACCGAAATGGGGGATATGGGGTTATCCCCCCTGGATACGCAGTATTTT.

This clonotype was seen ten or more times. V and J are TRBV28 and TRBJ1-5; tentatively, D is TRBD1 (6 bases). Germline V lookup: CDR1 MDHEN, CDR2 SYDVKM. This CDR3 is built from 15 residues. Trimming stripped 5 bases from V and 0 bases from J, with 11 bases between. The CDR3 DNA follows: TGTGCCAGCAGTGTACAGGGACTTAGCAATCAGCCCCAGCATTTT. Amino acids: CASSVQGLSNQPQHF.

The sample holds many counts of this clonotype. V usage is TRBV10-3 and J usage is TRBJ2-1; 8 positions match TRBD2. Germline assignment: CDR1 ENHRY and CDR2 SYGVKD. The CDR3 runs 13 residues. The junction had 7 bases not matched to a gene; V was cut back by 6 bases and J by 9 bases. CDR3 sequence (DNA): TGTGCCATCAGGGGACTAGGGGAAGGTGAGCAGTTCTTC. This sequence encodes CAIRGLGEGEQFF.

The sample holds many counts of this clonotype. This chain links TRBV20-1 with TRBJ1-2; D gene unclear. Germline V lookup: CDR1 DFQATT, CDR2 SNEGSKA (reference sequence). V lost 2 bases to trimming and J lost 8 bases, with 15 bases between them. The CDR3 spans 13 residues. CDR3 bases: TGCAGTGCTAGACACCGGGAAAGGGAAGGCTACACCTTC. It is translated as CSARHREREGYTF.

This clonotype has a count of ten or more. V is TRBV28 and J is TRBJ2-7; 14 nucleotides match TRBD2. J gave up 2 bases and V 6 bases, and 9 bases lay outside the gene matches. CDR1 MDHEN and CDR2 SYDVKM come from the germline V gene. The CDR3 spans 17 residues. CDR3 loop: CASRKGLAGATAYEQYF. CDR3 coding DNA: TGTGCCAGCAGGAAGGGACTAGCGGGAGCTACTGCCTACGAGCAGTACTTC.

Worth noting for this clonotype: A single base separates this from a much larger clone, so it may be a read error. The V call is TRBV12-3 or TRBV12-4, the J call TRBJ1-1; D possibly corresponds to TRBD1 (5 bases). The CDR3 extends over 13 amino acids. CDR3 region: CVSSLRGRAEAFF. For the CDR3, the DNA is TGTGTCAGCAGTTTGAGGGGCCGGGCTGAAGCTTTCTTT.

The table lists this clonotype with many counts. This chain connects TRBV11-3 to TRBJ2-2, with D uncertain. CDR3 length: 14 residues. Trimming cost V 3 bases and J 7 bases, with 12 bases left between them. Germline V gene sequence: CDR1 SGHNT, CDR2 YENEEA. CDR3 DNA sequence: TGTGCCAGCAGCTTTGGGGTTGATTACGGGGAGCTGTTTTTT. It codes for CASSFGVDYGELFF.

Ten or more counts support this clonotype. V is TRBV12-3 or TRBV12-4 and J is TRBJ1-3, with a possible D match to TRBD1 (5 bases). The V end lost 1 base, the J end lost 3 bases, and 13 bases lay between the germline ends. This CDR3 has 16 amino acids. CDR3: CASSLGGSRVGNTIYF. CDR3 coding DNA: TGTGCCAGCAGTTTAGGAGGGTCCAGGGTTGGAAACACCATATATTTT.

At least ten counts were recorded for this clonotype. This chain connects TRBV12-3 or TRBV12-4 to TRBJ2-7, with 11 positions matching TRBD2. The CDR3 spans 15 residues. The V segment lost 4 bases and the J segment 2 bases; nucleotides outside the gene matches: 4. CDR3 nucleotide sequence: TGTGCCAGCAGTTCTCTAGCGGGAGGTGCCTACGAGCAGTACTTC. Translation gives CASSSLAGGAYEQYF.

This clonotype was recorded at least ten times. This chain links TRBV3-1 with TRBJ2-1, with 9 bases matching TRBD2. Trimming took 6 bases from V and 2 from J; bases not matched to a gene: 2. The CDR3 extends over 14 amino acids. Germline V CDR1 and CDR2: LGHDT, YNNKEL (reference sequence). The CDR3, as DNA: TGTGCCAGCAGGACTAGCGGAGCCTACAATGAGCAGTTCTTC. Its protein is CASRTSGAYNEQFF.

Comments on this clonotype: This may be a read error: a much more frequent sequence differs by one nucleotide. V and J are TRBV12-3 or TRBV12-4 and TRBJ1-1; possible D gene TRBD1, 5 bases. Trimming removed 5 bases at V and 10 bases at J, with 17 bases between. The CDR3 contains 13 residues. The DNA for the CDR3 is TGTGCCAGCAGTACATATACAGGAATGGGAGCTTTCTTT. This sequence encodes CASSTYTGMGAFF.